This passage covers 24 T cell receptor beta chains from one sample sequenced in a study of blood T cell repertoires in COVID-19 (TCRdb year 2020). The receptor library was made with the immunoSEQ multiplex PCR assay. The immuneACCESS repertoire file appears here via TCRdb, limited to in-frame rearrangements. These files lack a portion of the clones; in checked studies, under half of the deficit traces to unresolved V genes, and the cause of the others is not known. This sample has 210,000 or so clones in its table, and roughly 94% of those were observed once. The ten biggest clones cover around 1.2% of the sample. Material: peripheral blood. Every receptor here comes from a man aged 30 to 39 with acute or convalescent COVID-19.

The chain's CDR3 is CASTGGGADTQYF. Written as DNA, the CDR3 is TGTGCCAGCACGGGCGGGGGGGCCGATACGCAGTATTTT. The J gene is TRBJ2-3, the V gene TRBV6-6; TRBD2 matches at 9 bases. This CDR3 has 13 amino acids. With 7 bases clipped from V and 6 bases from J, the junction kept 5 bases outside the gene matches. CDR1 and CDR2 from the germline V gene are MNHNY and SVGAGI (reference sequence).

The chain couples TRBV19 to TRBJ2-1; the match to TRBD2 covers 7 bases. The CDR3 sequence is 15 residues long. V was clipped by 6 bases and J by 9 bases; unmatched bases: 14. CDR1 and CDR2 (germline): LNHDA, SQIVND (reference sequence). CDR3 sequence: CASSPSGTAGGEQFF. The CDR3, as DNA: TGTGCCAGTAGCCCCAGCGGGACCGCAGGCGGTGAGCAGTTCTTC.

The rearrangement joins TRBV19 to TRBJ1-5, with D possibly matching TRBD1 (6 bases). The CDR3 is 13 amino acids. Germline CDR1 is LNHDA and CDR2 is SQIVND (reference sequence). The germline V and J ends were trimmed by 5 bases and 11 bases, with 16 bases remaining between them. CDR3 in amino acids: CASSPAGQYSQHF. DNA of the CDR3: TGTGCCAGTAGTCCCGCCGGACAGTACTCCCAGCATTTT. Full variable domain (rest looked up from reference TRBV19 and TRBJ1-5): DGGITQSPKYLFRKEGQNVTLSCEQNLNHDAMYWYRQDPGQGLRLIYYSQIVNDFQKGDIAEGYSVSREKKESFPLTVTSAQKNPTAFYLCASSPAGQYSQHFGDGTRLSIL.

This clone is a singleton in its sample. This chain uses TRBV29-1 with TRBJ2-3; 8 nucleotides line up with TRBD2. Trimming cost V 6 bases and J 0 bases; bases outside gene matches: 5. Germline-derived CDR1 and CDR2 are SQVTM and ANQGSEA. The CDR3 consists of 14 residues. CDR3 residues: CSVDSGASTDTQYF. CDR3 DNA: TGCAGCGTCGATAGCGGGGCTAGCACAGATACGCAGTATTTT.

V is TRBV28 and J is TRBJ1-2, with D hard to call. V lost 8 bases and J lost 0, with 10 bases in between. The V gene's germline CDR1 is MDHEN and CDR2 SYDVKM. This CDR3 has 13 residues. In DNA, the CDR3 is TGTGCCAGCTCATCCGGTCCTAACTATGGCTACACCTTC. Translated: CASSSGPNYGYTF.

The chain recombines TRBV10-3 with TRBJ2-3, with 10 bases identical to TRBD2. The CDR3 totals 14 residues. In germline, CDR1 is ENHRY, CDR2 SYGVKD. The V segment lost 2 bases and the J segment 5 bases; nucleotides outside the gene matches: 1. The CDR3 is CAISELAGEDTQYF. The CDR3 DNA sequence: TGTGCCATCAGTGAGCTAGCGGGGGAAGATACGCAGTATTTT.

The V gene is TRBV19, the J gene TRBJ2-5; a possible D gene is TRBD2 (6 bases). The CDR3 has 15 amino acids. Germline CDR1 reads LNHDA; CDR2 reads SQIVND (reference sequence). Trimming stripped 4 bases from V and 10 bases from J, with 22 bases between. The CDR3: CASSRMGGGSGDQYF. The CDR3 DNA is TGTGCCAGTAGTAGGATGGGAGGCGGGTCGGGGGACCAGTACTTC.

The chain uses TRBV5-4 and TRBJ2-5; D perhaps matches TRBD1 (6 bases). Trimming took off 4 bases at V and 4 bases at J, with 11 bases between the two ends. CDR1 and CDR2 (germline): SGHNT, YYREEE (reference sequence). This CDR3 has 13 residues. Here the CDR3 reads CASSQTQGETQYF. The DNA of the CDR3 is TGTGCCAGCAGCCAGACACAGGGAGAGACCCAGTACTTC.

The rearrangement joins TRBV27 to TRBJ1-5; possible D gene TRBD1, 5 bases. The V end lost 1 base, the J end lost 2 bases, and 9 bases lay between the germline ends. The CDR3 consists of 15 residues. Germline CDR1 MNHEY, CDR2 SMNVEV (reference sequence). The CDR3: CASSLYSGGNQPQHF. The CDR3 DNA follows: TGTGCCAGCAGTTTATATTCGGGGGGCAATCAGCCCCAGCATTTT.

This clone was seen more than once but under ten times. The chain has TRBV2 and TRBJ2-5, with 8 positions matching TRBD2. After removal of 9 bases from V and 2 bases from J, the junction contained 11 bases not matched to a gene. CDR1 and CDR2 (germline): SNHLY, FYNNEI. The CDR3 extends over 15 amino acids. As DNA, the CDR3 is TGTGCCAGGACCCGGGAGGGACTGCCACAAGAGACCCAGTACTTC. Translated: CARTREGLPQETQYF.

The gene calls are TRBV7-7 and TRBJ1-5; 7 bases agree with TRBD1. The CDR3 length is 22 residues. Per the germline V gene, CDR1 is SSHAT and CDR2 is FNYEAQ (reference sequence). CDR3 nucleotides: TGTGCTAGCCTTAGCCCCGAGATATTCGGGGACAGAAGGTATTCGGGCAATCAGCCCCAGCATTTT. Amino acids: CASLSPEIFGDRRYSGNQPQHF. The variable domain in full, completed from reference TRBV7-7 and TRBJ1-5, reads GAGVSQSPRYKVTKRGQDVTLRCDPISSHATLYWYQQALGQGPEFLTYFNYEAQPDKSGLPSDRFSAERPEGSISTLTIQRTEQRDSAMYRCASLSPEIFGDRRYSGNQPQHFGDGTRLSIL.

The V and J genes are TRBV14 and TRBJ2-1; perhaps TRBD1 as D (6 bases). The CDR3 has 16 amino acids. The germline V and J ends were trimmed by 0 bases and 5 bases, with 14 bases remaining between them. Germline CDR1 SGHDN, CDR2 FVKESK. The DNA for the CDR3 is TGTGCCAGCAGCCAAGATGGGGGCAGGCGCAACAATGAGCAGTTCTTC. The encoded protein is CASSQDGGRRNNEQFF.

V usage is TRBV2 and J usage is TRBJ2-1; 12 positions match TRBD2. CDR1 is SNHLY, CDR2 FYNNEI, per germline. The CDR3 sequence is 15 residues long. V gave up 7 bases and J gave up 7 bases; unmatched junction bases: 8. The CDR3 DNA sequence: TGTGCCAGCACCCCTCTAGCGGGAGGGAGGAATGAGCAGTTCTTC. Amino acids: CASTPLAGGRNEQFF.

This chain uses TRBV28 with TRBJ2-7, with 7 bases that match TRBD1. V dropped 4 bases and J dropped 3; count of bases not matched to a gene: 9. This CDR3 has 15 amino acids. Germline CDR1 and CDR2: MDHEN and SYDVKM. The chain's CDR3 is CASSSDGTVLYEQYF. DNA for the CDR3: TGTGCCAGCAGTTCGGACGGGACAGTTCTCTACGAGCAGTACTTC.

In nucleotides, the CDR3 is TGTGCCAGCAGCCCAAGACTGGGAGCTGAGCAGTTCTTC. It yields the protein CASSPRLGAEQFF. The J gene is TRBJ2-1, the V gene TRBV11-1; TRBD2 is a possible D gene (5 bases). V was cut by 5 bases and J by 9 bases, with 14 bases left in between. Germline assignment: CDR1 SGHAT and CDR2 FQDESV (reference sequence). CDR3 size: 13 residues.

This clone was counted a single time. V is TRBV20-1 and J is TRBJ2-1; 8 bases line up with TRBD2. The CDR3 sequence is 14 residues long. V shed 3 bases, J shed 3 bases, and the junction held 4 bases outside the gene matches. Germline CDR1 DFQATT, CDR2 SNEGSKA (reference sequence). The CDR3 DNA is TGCAGTGCTAGTCCCCGGGAGGGCTACAATGAGCAGTTCTTC. This encodes CSASPREGYNEQFF.

The genes are TRBV5-6 and TRBJ1-1; D uncertain. CDR1 SGHDT and CDR2 YYEEEE come from the germline V gene. The CDR3 is 12 amino acids. The V end was cut by 1 base, the J end by 4 bases, with 5 bases between. This chain's CDR3 is CASSLYSTEAFF. The CDR3, as DNA: TGTGCCAGCAGCTTGTACAGCACTGAAGCTTTCTTT.

This chain joins TRBV7-9 and TRBJ1-1, with D hard to call. V dropped 6 bases and J dropped 12 bases, with 14 bases sitting between them. The CDR3 totals 11 residues. CDR1 is SEHNR, CDR2 FQNEAQ, per germline (reference sequence). This CDR3 is CASRFDFVTFF. The CDR3 DNA sequence: TGTGCCAGCAGGTTTGACTTTGTAACTTTCTTT.

This clone was observed a single time. The rearrangement links TRBV6-1 to TRBJ1-2; D is unresolved. V lost 2 bases and J 5 bases, leaving 15 bases between the germline ends. This CDR3 is 15 amino acids long. The germline V gene has CDR1 MNHNS and CDR2 SASEGT. The CDR3 sequence: CASSERPPGLYGYTF. CDR3 coding DNA: TGTGCCAGCAGTGAACGACCCCCAGGTTTATATGGCTACACCTTC.

The chain couples TRBV18 to TRBJ1-1, with 12 bases identical to TRBD1. Germline V gene data show CDR1 as KGHSH and CDR2 as LQKENI. The CDR3 consists of 14 residues. V lost 6 bases and J lost 6; bases outside the gene matches: 5. In DNA form, the CDR3 reads TGTGCCAGCTCGGCCGGGACAGGGGGCCCTGAAGCTTTCTTT. As protein: CASSAGTGGPEAFF. The complete variable domain, with remaining parts taken from reference TRBV18 and TRBJ1-1, reads NAGVMQNPRHLVRRRGQEARLRCSPMKGHSHVYWYRQLPEEGLKFMVYLQKENIIDESGMPKERFSAEFPKEGPSILRIQQVVRGDSAAYFCASSAGTGGPEAFFGQGTRLTVV.

The V call is TRBV7-9, the J call TRBJ1-1; a possible D gene is TRBD1 (5 bases). There are 12 residues in the CDR3. Trimming took 7 bases from V and 4 from J, leaving 10 bases between them. In germline, CDR1 is SEHNR, CDR2 FQNEAQ (reference sequence). The CDR3, as DNA: TGTGCCAGCACCTACGACAGCACTGAAGCTTTCTTT. It specifies CASTYDSTEAFF.

This clone has just one count. V usage is TRBV7-2 and J usage is TRBJ2-1; 13 bases are shared with TRBD2. CDR1 is SGHTA and CDR2 is FQGNSA in the germline V gene. J was trimmed by 9 bases and V by 3 bases; bases with no gene match: 5. The CDR3 is made up of 15 amino acids. CDR3 loop: CASSFGLAGVGEQFF. The CDR3 DNA reads as TGTGCCAGCAGCTTCGGACTAGCGGGAGTAGGTGAGCAGTTCTTC.

V and J are TRBV7-6 and TRBJ2-1, with TRBD2 matching over 15 bases. V lost 5 bases and J lost 8; bases outside the gene matches: 4. This CDR3 comprises 15 residues. Germline V gene data show CDR1 as SGHVS and CDR2 as FNYEAQ. CDR3 sequence reads: CASSRRTSGGDEQFF. The CDR3 DNA reads TGTGCCAGCAGCCGCCGGACTAGCGGGGGGGATGAGCAGTTCTTC.

This chain links TRBV5-1 with TRBJ1-1, with D unresolved. Trimming removed 4 bases at V and 4 bases at J, with 8 bases between. Germline V gene lookup returns CDR1 SGHRS and CDR2 YFSETQ. The CDR3 runs 12 residues. This chain's CDR3 is CASSPPSTEAFF. DNA of the CDR3: TGCGCCAGCAGCCCCCCCTCCACTGAAGCTTTCTTT.